This T cell receptor beta chain was recorded in a study of T cell changes during pregnancy in multiple sclerosis. This clone appeared a single time. Profiled with immunoSEQ multiplex PCR; TCRdb holds only in-frame clones, not every one. The data hold about 65,000 clones, with 80% to 95% observed a single time. The V and J ends lost 6 bases and 8 bases, in that order; junction bases with no gene match: 7. This CDR3 comprises 14 residues. Germline CDR1 is MNHEY and CDR2 is SMNVEV (reference sequence). This chain uses TRBV27 with TRBJ1-6; 7 positions match TRBD1. This specimen was CD8+ T cells from peripheral blood mononuclear cells, taken in the third trimester of pregnancy. The receptor was derived from a female donor in good health, enrolled as a control in a pregnancy study. CDR3 loop: CASSHRDRYSPLHF. CDR3 in DNA: TGTGCCAGCAGCCACCGGGACAGATATTCACCCCTCCACTTT.